This TCR beta chain was recorded in a study of cytomegalovirus exposure and HLA in healthy donors. Study as a whole: According to later analysis, the same platform produced the 90 to 150 validation and several hundred first-cohort repertoires.

Assay: immunoSEQ multiplex PCR; the TCRdb copy retains only in-frame clones and omits some. The table records a few hundred thousand clones, more than 80% of them present only once. Per germline, CDR1 MDHEN and CDR2 SYDVKM. This CDR3 has 15 residues. V shed 2 bases, J shed 6 bases, and the junction held 7 bases outside the gene matches. This receptor was identified in a woman aged 18-29 years in good health and CMV-seronegative. Sequencing was done on a sample of PBMCs. The chain couples TRBV28 to TRBJ1-5, with TRBD1 identical over 7 bases. The CDR3 DNA is TGTGCCAGCAGTTTAGGAGACAGGGTCAGTCAGCCCCAGCATTTT. Amino acids: CASSLGDRVSQPQHF.